These 22 T cell receptor beta chains were all obtained from the same sample, sequenced in a study of early stage breast cancer tumors. Clones were sequenced by immunoSEQ multiplex PCR, and TCRdb holds only the in-frame ones, with some missing. The table includes 70,000 or so clones, approximately 84% detected once. The sequencing sample was made of blood. The receptors were sampled from a person aged 40 to 49 with breast cancer.

The V gene is TRBV18, the J gene TRBJ2-3; 9 nucleotides match TRBD2. Trimming at V came to 3 bases and at J to 2 bases, leaving 9 bases not matched to a gene. Germline assignment: CDR1 KGHSH and CDR2 LQKENI. This CDR3 has 17 amino acids. The CDR3 reads CASSPFGLAGPTDTQYF. The DNA for the CDR3 is TGTGCCAGCTCACCCTTCGGGCTAGCGGGACCCACAGATACGCAGTATTTT.

V is TRBV27 and J is TRBJ2-7; the match to TRBD2 covers 10 bases. Trimming removed 5 bases from V and 4 bases from J; junction bases left unmatched: 8. CDR3 length: 15 residues. Germline V gene sequence: CDR1 MNHEY, CDR2 SMNVEV (reference sequence). The CDR3: CASSVGLAGEYEQYF. CDR3 DNA sequence: TGTGCCAGCAGTGTAGGGCTAGCGGGAGAGTACGAGCAGTACTTC.

The rearrangement uses TRBV7-9 and TRBJ1-1, with 9 nucleotides matching TRBD1. The germline V gene has CDR1 SEHNR and CDR2 FQNEAQ (reference sequence). The V gene end was trimmed by 6 bases and the J gene end by 3 bases; junction bases not matched to a gene: 5. CDR3 length: 14 residues. The CDR3 is CASSRDRADTEAFF. CDR3 nucleotide sequence: TGTGCCAGCAGTAGGGACAGGGCGGACACTGAAGCTTTCTTT.

V is TRBV7-9 and J is TRBJ2-1; the D gene is possibly TRBD2 (6 bases). The V gene lost 2 bases and the J gene lost 8 bases, with 16 bases spanning the gap. Germline lookup yields CDR1 SEHNR and CDR2 FQNEAQ (reference sequence). The CDR3 loop spans 15 amino acids. As DNA, the CDR3 is TGTGCCAGCAGCTTATATGGCGGGACTCGGCATGAGCAGTTCTTC. It specifies CASSLYGGTRHEQFF. The entire variable domain, with the rest obtained from reference TRBV7-9 and TRBJ2-1, is as follows: DTGVSQNPRHKITKRGQNVTFRCDPISEHNRLYWYRQTLGQGPEFLTYFQNEAQLEKSRLLSDRFSAERPKGSFSTLEIQRTEQGDSAMYLCASSLYGGTRHEQFFGPGTRLTVL.

The chain joins TRBV13 to TRBJ2-3; possibly TRBD2 for D (6 bases). Germline CDR1 and CDR2: PRHDT and FYEKMQ (reference sequence). The CDR3 sequence is 14 residues long. The ends were cut back, 6 bases at V and 0 bases at J, with 10 bases in the middle. For the CDR3, the DNA is TGTGCCAGCAGGCGTAGCGGTAGCACAGATACGCAGTATTTT. Translating it yields CASRRSGSTDTQYF.

The table lists this clone with a count of one. The chain couples TRBV30 to TRBJ2-7; TRBD1 might be the D (5 bases). Trimming removed 1 base from V and 5 bases from J, with 15 bases in between. The CDR3 has 14 amino acids. Germline V lookup: CDR1 GTSNPN, CDR2 SVGIG (reference sequence). CDR3 protein: CAWSASPGLDEQYF. In DNA, the CDR3 is TGTGCCTGGAGTGCCAGCCCAGGGCTAGACGAGCAGTACTTC.

The V call is TRBV18, the J call TRBJ2-3; D may match TRBD1 or TRBD2 (5 bases each). The CDR3 loop spans 13 amino acids. V was clipped by 2 bases and J by 7 bases, with 10 bases between them. Looked up from germline, CDR1 is KGHSH and CDR2 is LQKENI. CDR3 DNA: TGTGCCAGCTCACCAACGGGGACCCATACGCAGTATTTT. It codes for CASSPTGTHTQYF.

This chain connects TRBV28 to TRBJ1-4; 7 bases agree with TRBD1. Germline V lookup: CDR1 MDHEN, CDR2 SYDVKM. The V segment lost 6 bases and the J segment 8 bases; nucleotides outside the gene matches: 9. The CDR3 has 14 amino acids. The CDR3 protein is CASSLTGVWEKLFF. CDR3 bases: TGTGCCAGCAGCTTAACAGGGGTTTGGGAAAAACTGTTTTTT. Full variable domain (remainder filled in from reference TRBV28 and TRBJ1-4): DVKVTQSSRYLVKRTGEKVFLECVQDMDHENMFWYRQDPGLGLRLIYFSYDVKMKEKGDIPEGYSVSREKKERFSLILESASTNQTSMYLCASSLTGVWEKLFFGSGTQLSVL.

Concerning this clone itself: Other DNA sequences in the sample encode the same CDR3. V and J are TRBV11-2 and TRBJ1-1, with D maybe TRBD1 (5 bases). Germline CDR1 and CDR2: SGHAT and FQNNGV. The V and J ends lost 5 bases and 1 base respectively, with 11 bases between them. The CDR3 totals 14 residues. The DNA for the CDR3 is TGTGCCAGCAGCCTAAGAACAGGGAACACTGAAGCTTTCTTT. Its translation is CASSLRTGNTEAFF.

This clone showed up just once. The chain uses TRBV28 and TRBJ1-2; the match to TRBD1 covers 9 bases. CDR1 MDHEN and CDR2 SYDVKM come from the germline V gene. The CDR3 is made up of 16 amino acids. V lost 5 bases to trimming and J lost 3 bases; unmatched junction nucleotides: 10. This chain's CDR3 is CASSPQGQGRHYGYTF. In DNA, the CDR3 is TGTGCCAGCAGTCCTCAGGGACAGGGAAGACACTATGGCTACACCTTC.

There are a few counts of this clone. The genes are TRBV19 and TRBJ1-3; D might be TRBD1 (5 bases). The CDR3 covers 16 residues. Trimming took 4 bases from V and 4 from J, leaving 17 bases between them. The germline V gene encodes CDR1 LNHDA and CDR2 SQIVND (reference sequence). Here the CDR3 reads CASSTLLSGNGNTIYF. As DNA, the CDR3 is TGTGCCAGTAGTACCCTCCTATCAGGGAACGGAAACACCATATATTTT.

The gene calls are TRBV12-5 and TRBJ2-7, with TRBD2 as a possible D gene (5 bases). In germline, CDR1 is LGHNT, CDR2 FRNRAP. V was cut by 0 bases and J by 3 bases, with 18 bases left in between. This CDR3 is 17 amino acids long. CDR3 bases: TGTGCTAGTGGTTTGGTACTGGGTCGGGATGGAGTCTACGAGCAGTACTTC. It translates to CASGLVLGRDGVYEQYF.

The chain is built from TRBV28 and TRBJ1-1; tentative D call: TRBD1 (6 bases). V was clipped by 6 bases and J by 3 bases, with 14 bases between them. The CDR3 consists of 14 residues. Germline V lookup: CDR1 MDHEN, CDR2 SYDVKM. CDR3 nucleotide sequence: TGTGCCAGCAGCTACAGGGCGGGCGACACTGAAGCTTTCTTT. Amino acids: CASSYRAGDTEAFF.

The rearrangement links TRBV11-2 to TRBJ1-2, with TRBD1 matching over 7 bases. There are 15 residues in the CDR3. With V trimmed by 5 bases and J by 8 bases, 14 bases remained unmatched. CDR1 and CDR2 from the germline V gene are SGHAT and FQNNGV. CDR3 DNA sequence: TGTGCCAGCAGCCCACGACAGGGCGCCCGTGGGGGCTACACCTTC. Residues: CASSPRQGARGGYTF.

The rearrangement links TRBV7-9 to TRBJ2-7; tentatively, D is TRBD2 (5 bases). Germline loops: CDR1 SEHNR, CDR2 FQNEAQ (reference sequence). V was cut by 3 bases and J by 2 bases, with 11 bases left in between. The length of the CDR3 is 14 residues. In DNA, the CDR3 is TGTGCCAGCAGCTTGGGGAGCGTAACCTACGAGCAGTACTTC. Amino acid sequence: CASSLGSVTYEQYF.

The chain employs TRBV15 and TRBJ2-1; 8 bases align to TRBD1. The trim removed 1 base at V and 3 bases at J, leaving 5 bases unmatched. The CDR3 spans 16 residues. CDR1 is LNHNV and CDR2 is YYDKDF in the germline V gene (reference sequence). The CDR3 here is CATSRARDRLYNEQFF. The CDR3 DNA follows: TGTGCCACCAGCAGAGCCCGGGACAGGCTCTACAATGAGCAGTTCTTC.

The V gene is TRBV2, the J gene TRBJ1-5; D call uncertain. The CDR3 extends over 16 amino acids. Deletions cut 1 base from V and 0 bases from J, with 10 bases between. Looked up from germline, CDR1 is SNHLY and CDR2 is FYNNEI. The CDR3: CASSEEADPSNQPQHF. CDR3 coding DNA: TGTGCCAGCAGTGAAGAGGCGGACCCTAGCAATCAGCCCCAGCATTTT.

CDR3 sequence (DNA): TGTGCCAGCAGCTTAGATGGAGGGACAGGGGCCGTGAACACTGAAGCTTTCTTT. This codes for CASSLDGGTGAVNTEAFF. The chain carries TRBV11-2 and TRBJ1-1, with TRBD1 matching over 10 bases. Germline V CDR1 and CDR2: SGHAT, FQNNGV. The CDR3 has 18 amino acids. J was trimmed by 0 bases and V by 0 bases; bases with no gene match: 7. The variable domain in full, with the rest retrieved from reference TRBV11-2 and TRBJ1-1, is EAGVAQSPRYKIIEKRQSVAFWCNPISGHATLYWYQQILGQGPKLLIQFQNNGVVDDSQLPKDRFSAERLKGVDSTLKIQPAKLEDSAVYLCASSLDGGTGAVNTEAFFGQGTRLTVV.

The rearrangement uses TRBV6-5 and TRBJ2-1; 9 bases fit TRBD1. The CDR3 totals 15 residues. Looked up from germline, CDR1 is MNHEY and CDR2 is SVGAGI. V was pared by 6 bases and J by 3 bases, with 6 bases of the junction left unmatched. In nucleotides, the CDR3 is TGTGCCAGCAGACCCGGACAGGGGTACTACAATGAGCAGTTCTTC. Protein product: CASRPGQGYYNEQFF.

The V and J genes are TRBV18 and TRBJ2-1; D is undetermined. From germline, CDR1 is KGHSH and CDR2 LQKENI. The CDR3 contains 14 residues. The V end was cut by 1 base, the J end by 5 bases, with 9 bases between. The CDR3 DNA is TGTGCCAGCTCACCACAGTCGCAGAACAATGAGCAGTTCTTC. It codes for CASSPQSQNNEQFF.

This clone has a handful of counts. CDR3 in DNA: TGTGCCACCTCAGCAGGGTTTGGTGAGACCCAGTACTTC. Its translation is CATSAGFGETQYF. The gene calls are TRBV19 and TRBJ2-5; possibly TRBD1 for D (5 bases). The germline V gene has CDR1 LNHDA and CDR2 SQIVND (reference sequence). This CDR3 contains 13 residues. V lost 10 bases and J lost 5, with 17 bases in between.

The chain combines TRBV10-3 with TRBJ2-7; unclear D gene. The length of the CDR3 is 17 residues. Germline V lookup: CDR1 ENHRY, CDR2 SYGVKD. V was shortened by 0 bases and J by 2 bases, with 17 bases between the two germline ends. Here the CDR3 reads CAISESSLRLPPYEQYF. The CDR3 DNA follows: TGTGCCATCAGTGAGTCGAGTCTTCGCCTTCCCCCCTACGAGCAGTACTTC.